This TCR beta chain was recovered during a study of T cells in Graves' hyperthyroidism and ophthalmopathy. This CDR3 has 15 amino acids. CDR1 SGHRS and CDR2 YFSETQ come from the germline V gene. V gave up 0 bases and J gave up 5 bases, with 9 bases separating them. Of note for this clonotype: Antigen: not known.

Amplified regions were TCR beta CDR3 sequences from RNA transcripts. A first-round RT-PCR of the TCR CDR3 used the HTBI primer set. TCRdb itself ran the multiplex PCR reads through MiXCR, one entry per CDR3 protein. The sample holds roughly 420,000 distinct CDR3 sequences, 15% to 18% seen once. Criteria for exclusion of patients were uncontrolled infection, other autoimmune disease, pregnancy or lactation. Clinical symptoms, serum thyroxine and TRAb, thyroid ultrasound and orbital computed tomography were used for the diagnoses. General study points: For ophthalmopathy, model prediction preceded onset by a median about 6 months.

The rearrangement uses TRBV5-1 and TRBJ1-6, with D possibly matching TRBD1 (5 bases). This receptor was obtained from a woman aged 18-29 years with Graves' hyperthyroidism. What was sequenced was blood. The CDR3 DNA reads TGCGCCAGCAGCTTGGGACAGCAAAATAATTCACCCCTCCACTTT. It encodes CASSLGQQNNSPLHF.